The clone carrying this TCR beta chain was observed a few times. The data originate from a study of CD8+ T cells in alopecia areata. Whole-study context: Twice a day, 5 to 10 mg of oral tofacitinib was administered to treated patients. Treated patients received severity scores based on the percentage of scalp area affected.

As the sequencing template, cDNA was produced by extracting RNA and reverse transcribing it. Here immunoSEQ multiplex PCR was the method, and the copy in TCRdb shows in-frame clones only, minus some. The repertoire consists of about 210,000 clones, with approximately 65% occurring once and the leading ten covering 1.2%. The treatment denotes: oral pan-JAK inhibitor, 5-10 mg twice daily. Source: CD4+ T cells sorted from blood, taken at approximately week 45, from a patient treated with tofacitinib. The TCR was taken from a human donor with alopecia areata.

The CDR3: CASNLLSQGSTEAFF. Here the CDR3 DNA reads TGCGCCAGCAATCTCTTATCCCAGGGGAGCACTGAAGCTTTCTTT. This rearrangement joins TRBV5-1 to TRBJ1-1, with D possibly being TRBD1 (6 bases). The V and J ends lost 6 bases and 4 bases respectively, with 19 bases between them. Looked up from germline, CDR1 is SGHRS and CDR2 is YFSETQ. The length of the CDR3 is 15 residues.